The entry below gives a single T cell receptor (beta chain) sequence along with its context. This entry is derived from a study of blood T cell repertoires in COVID-19. Produced via immunoSEQ multiplex PCR; TCRdb's table is partial and in-frame only. The sample has about 170,000 clones; about four fifths are singletons. CDR1 MNHEY and CDR2 SVGEGT come from the germline V gene. The CDR3 consists of 14 residues. Germline trimming cut 5 bases from V and 5 bases from J; bases unmatched to any gene: 8. Sequencing was carried out using peripheral blood. This rearrangement joins TRBV6-2 or TRBV6-3 to TRBJ2-7; 8 bases agree with TRBD1. This clonotype originated in a man in his 70s with active or convalescent COVID-19. CDR3 protein: CASSTRQGSHEQYF. The DNA of the CDR3 is TGTGCCAGCAGTACAAGACAGGGGAGCCACGAGCAGTACTTC.